This T cell receptor beta chain was found in a study of shared clonotypes between healthy human individuals. Overall study context: A donor's plate count was three for CD4 naive and three for CD4 memory; CD8 naive had two and CD8 memory one.

This clone has a handful of counts. Distinct nucleotide sequences in the sample also encode this CDR3. The CDR3 runs to 14 residues. The germline gives CDR1 SGHRS, CDR2 YFSETQ. V was pared by 0 bases and J by 0 bases, with 4 bases between. Deep-level running was used for the assay. Sorted-subset replicate PCR reactions contained 150 to 200 ng DNA, corresponding to approximately 30,000 T cell genomes. Only in-frame clones appear in the TCRdb table, and some are missing; sequencing was by immunoSEQ multiplex PCR. The sample shows about 2 million clones, roughly 95% of them seen only once. Material: naive CD4+ T cells sorted from blood. Subset reported: CD45RA+ positively selected. This TCR was recovered from a young man in good health. The genes are TRBV5-1 and TRBJ2-1; D is unresolved. The CDR3: CASSLAGSYNEQFF. The DNA for the CDR3 is TGCGCCAGCAGCTTGGCTGGCTCCTACAATGAGCAGTTCTTC.